Listed here are 6 T cell receptor beta chains from one sample, sequenced in a study of post-analysis software for immune sequencing data. Antigens for these TCRs are unknown. Libraries were made from TCR beta cDNA, and they carried unique molecular identifiers. TCRdb processed the PCR reads anew with MiXCR; each CDR3 protein has one entry. The data show about 540,000 distinct CDR3 sequences, around a third seen once. Findings and caveats of the study: A handful of TRBV segments appeared more often in patients than in controls, and TRBV5-6, TRBV5-1 and TRBV20-1 were among these.

What was sequenced was blood. The origin of the receptors is a girl aged 2-17 years with multiple sclerosis.

This chain joins TRBV7-3 and TRBJ2-3; a weak D match, TRBD2 (5 bases). Germline lookup yields CDR1 SGHTA and CDR2 FQGTGA. Trimming left V 4 bases short and J 3 bases short, with 14 bases between. The CDR3 extends over 15 amino acids. The CDR3 loop reads CASSSGLPGTDTQYF. The CDR3 nucleotides read TGTGCCAGCAGCTCCGGACTCCCTGGGACAGATACGCAGTATTTT.

The V gene is TRBV20-1, the J gene TRBJ2-2; no clear D. This CDR3 is 12 amino acids long. Germline V gene lookup returns CDR1 DFQATT and CDR2 SNEGSKA (reference sequence). Trimming took off 5 bases at V and 3 bases at J, with 7 bases between the two ends. In DNA, the CDR3 is TGCAGTGCTCAACCCGACACCGGGGAGCTGTTTTTT. Translated, it gives CSAQPDTGELFF.

This clonotype turned up a few times. The chain employs TRBV5-1 and TRBJ1-2; D is uncertain. Germline-derived CDR1 and CDR2 are SGHRS and YFSETQ. The V end was cut by 0 bases, the J end by 0 bases, with 12 bases between. The CDR3 is made up of 16 amino acids. The CDR3 sequence: CASSLDSYATNYGYTF. CDR3 DNA sequence: TGCGCCAGCAGCTTGGACAGCTATGCAACTAACTATGGCTACACCTTC.

The chain is built from TRBV10-3 and TRBJ1-6; a possible D gene is TRBD1 (5 bases). Trimming cost V 3 bases and J 2 bases, with 8 bases left between them. Germline V CDR1 and CDR2: ENHRY, SYGVKD. The CDR3 spans 15 residues. CDR3 bases: TGTGCCATCAGTGAAGGGGCTGCCTATAATTCACCCCTCCACTTT. Translated: CAISEGAAYNSPLHF.

This clonotype came up once. The chain uses TRBV6-1 and TRBJ2-5; perhaps TRBD1 as D (6 bases). Trimming took off 7 bases at V and 0 bases at J, with 27 bases between the two ends. The CDR3 is 19 amino acids. The V gene's germline CDR1 is MNHNS and CDR2 SASEGT. This chain's CDR3 is CASNPNGFSRGLYQETQYF. DNA of the CDR3: TGTGCCAGCAACCCCAACGGGTTTTCTAGGGGGTTATACCAAGAGACCCAGTACTTC.

The sample holds a few counts of this clonotype. This chain uses TRBV29-1 with TRBJ2-7; 7 bases line up with TRBD1. V gave up 5 bases and J gave up 0 bases; unmatched junction bases: 7. This CDR3 has 14 amino acids. Looked up from germline, CDR1 is SQVTM and CDR2 is ANQGSEA. The CDR3 nucleotides read TGCAGCGTTCAAGGGGGCAGGAGCTCCTACGAGCAGTACTTC. It yields the protein CSVQGGRSSYEQYF.